These 15 T cell receptor beta chains were sequenced from one sample in a study of shared clonotypes between healthy human individuals. The protocol was immunoSEQ multiplex PCR, while the TCRdb copy is restricted to in-frame clones and leaves out a portion. The table lists about 2.4 million clones, 80% to 95% of them singletons. Sequenced sample: naive CD4+ T cells from PBMCs. Subset noted: CD45RA+ positively selected. The source is a young man in good health. Some clones in this sample may be carry-over from other donors' samples.

V gene TRBV7-3 combines with J gene TRBJ2-1; D might be TRBD1 (5 bases). Germline V gene data show CDR1 as SGHTA and CDR2 as FQGTGA. Trimming removed 5 bases at V and 7 bases at J, with 18 bases between. The CDR3 totals 15 residues. The CDR3 region is CASSPMAQVRNEQFF. In DNA, the CDR3 is TGTGCCAGCAGCCCAATGGCACAGGTGCGTAATGAGCAGTTCTTC.

The rearrangement links TRBV10-1 to TRBJ2-7; 7 nucleotides match TRBD2. The CDR3 has 16 amino acids. Looked up from germline, CDR1 is WNHNN and CDR2 is SYGVQD (reference sequence). The V gene end was trimmed by 2 bases and the J gene end by 2 bases; junction bases not matched to a gene: 9. The CDR3 protein is CASSEGMGGSAYEQYF. The DNA for the CDR3 is TGCGCCAGCAGTGAGGGCATGGGAGGGAGCGCCTACGAGCAGTACTTC.

The chain has TRBV6-6 and TRBJ1-2, with D unclear. The CDR3 is 14 residues long. Per the germline V gene, CDR1 is MNHNY and CDR2 is SVGAGI (reference sequence). The V and J ends lost 7 bases and 0 bases respectively, with 12 bases between them. CDR3 DNA sequence: TGTGCCAGCACCTACGGACGATCTAACTATGGCTACACCTTC. Its translation is CASTYGRSNYGYTF.

This chain connects TRBV5-4 to TRBJ1-1, with a weak D call TRBD1 (5 bases). From germline, CDR1 is SGHNT and CDR2 YYREEE (reference sequence). This CDR3 spans 14 amino acids. V was clipped by 1 base and J by 5 bases, with 12 bases between them. CDR3 loop: CASSLRDSGTEAFF. CDR3 in DNA: TGTGCCAGCAGCTTGAGGGACTCTGGGACTGAAGCTTTCTTT.

V is TRBV9 and J is TRBJ2-1; D gene unclear. This CDR3 has 12 residues. Germline loops: CDR1 SGDLS, CDR2 YYNGEE. V lost 5 bases, J lost 7 bases, and 10 bases lay in between. DNA for the CDR3: TGTGCCAGCAGTCTCGCCTGGAATGAGCAGTTCTTC. Amino acid sequence: CASSLAWNEQFF.

The chain links TRBV5-1 to TRBJ2-7; TRBD2 matches 8 bases. The CDR3 is made up of 16 amino acids. The germline CDR1 and CDR2 sequences are SGHRS and YFSETQ. With 2 bases clipped from V and 0 bases from J, the junction kept 7 bases outside the gene matches. This CDR3 is CASSFVTSGFSYEQYF. DNA of the CDR3: TGCGCCAGCAGCTTCGTAACTAGCGGATTCTCCTACGAGCAGTACTTC.

The rearrangement joins TRBV19 to TRBJ1-5, with D hard to call. Trimming removed 7 bases from V and 1 base from J, with 8 bases in between. Germline lookup yields CDR1 LNHDA and CDR2 SQIVND (reference sequence). The CDR3 runs 13 residues. The CDR3 DNA reads as TGTGCCAGTAATCAAAGGAGCAATCAGCCCCAGCATTTT. Amino acid sequence: CASNQRSNQPQHF.

The CDR3 spells CSVVAENTGELFF. The CDR3 nucleotides read TGCAGCGTTGTTGCGGAGAACACCGGGGAGCTGTTTTTT. This chain links TRBV29-1 with TRBJ2-2; unclear D gene. Trimming took 4 bases from V and 1 from J, leaving 7 bases between them. CDR1 and CDR2 from the germline V gene are SQVTM and ANQGSEA. This CDR3 is 13 amino acids long.

The chain combines TRBV27 with TRBJ2-7; 7 positions agree with TRBD2. In germline, CDR1 is MNHEY, CDR2 SMNVEV (reference sequence). The CDR3 runs to 14 residues. Trimming at V came to 6 bases and at J to 4 bases, leaving 9 bases not matched to a gene. The CDR3, as DNA: TGTGCCAGCAGGGAGTTTGGGGAGGGTTACGAGCAGTACTTC. This encodes CASREFGEGYEQYF.

Regarding this clone: At the DNA level, this CDR3 is encoded by other sequences in the same sample as well. This chain links TRBV5-1 with TRBJ1-4, with 9 bases fitting TRBD1. CDR3 size: 14 residues. V lost 2 bases, J lost 7 bases, and 3 bases stayed unmatched. Germline-derived CDR1 and CDR2 are SGHRS and YFSETQ. The CDR3 DNA follows: TGCGCCAGCAGCTTCGGGACAGGGAGTGAAAAACTGTTTTTT. This codes for CASSFGTGSEKLFF.

The rearrangement uses TRBV16 and TRBJ2-5; 8 positions agree with TRBD1. The CDR3 extends over 14 amino acids. J lost 4 bases, V lost 6 bases, and 7 bases had no gene match. CDR1 is KGHSY and CDR2 is FQNENV in the germline V gene. CDR3 sequence (DNA): TGTGCCAGCAGTTTTGGACAGGGCACAGAGACCCAGTACTTC. Protein product: CASSFGQGTETQYF.

The chain carries TRBV10-1 and TRBJ1-1, with a weak D call TRBD1 (5 bases). Per germline, CDR1 WNHNN and CDR2 SYGVQD (reference sequence). V lost 6 bases, J lost 0 bases, and 14 bases lay in between. CDR3 length: 15 amino acids. For the CDR3, the DNA is TGCGCCAGCAGCTGCCGGGACTGGATGAACACTGAAGCTTTCTTT. Residues: CASSCRDWMNTEAFF.

This sequence joins TRBV28 and TRBJ1-3, with 7 bases fitting TRBD1. V trimming: 5 bases; J trimming: 3 bases; junction bases outside the gene matches: 7. This CDR3 has 15 amino acids. The germline V gene encodes CDR1 MDHEN and CDR2 SYDVKM. CDR3 in amino acids: CASSLQGEYGNTIYF. The DNA of the CDR3 is TGTGCCAGCAGTCTCCAGGGGGAATATGGAAACACCATATATTTT.

The chain carries TRBV5-1 and TRBJ1-1, with 7 bases that match TRBD1. Germline V gene lookup returns CDR1 SGHRS and CDR2 YFSETQ. The CDR3 contains 15 residues. V gave up 2 bases and J gave up 0 bases; unmatched junction bases: 4. CDR3 sequence: CASSLQGRLNTEAFF. In DNA, the CDR3 is TGCGCCAGCAGCTTACAGGGGCGCCTGAACACTGAAGCTTTCTTT.

The count of this clone is one. This specimen includes other DNA sequences encoding the same CDR3. The CDR3, as DNA: TGTGCCAGCAGCTTGAGGGGGTCCTACAATGAGCAGTTCTTC. Amino acids: CASSLRGSYNEQFF. The chain has TRBV7-2 and TRBJ2-1, with D maybe TRBD1 (6 bases). Germline V CDR1 and CDR2: SGHTA, FQGNSA. This CDR3 is built from 14 residues. The ends were cut back, 3 bases at V and 1 base at J, with 7 bases in the middle.